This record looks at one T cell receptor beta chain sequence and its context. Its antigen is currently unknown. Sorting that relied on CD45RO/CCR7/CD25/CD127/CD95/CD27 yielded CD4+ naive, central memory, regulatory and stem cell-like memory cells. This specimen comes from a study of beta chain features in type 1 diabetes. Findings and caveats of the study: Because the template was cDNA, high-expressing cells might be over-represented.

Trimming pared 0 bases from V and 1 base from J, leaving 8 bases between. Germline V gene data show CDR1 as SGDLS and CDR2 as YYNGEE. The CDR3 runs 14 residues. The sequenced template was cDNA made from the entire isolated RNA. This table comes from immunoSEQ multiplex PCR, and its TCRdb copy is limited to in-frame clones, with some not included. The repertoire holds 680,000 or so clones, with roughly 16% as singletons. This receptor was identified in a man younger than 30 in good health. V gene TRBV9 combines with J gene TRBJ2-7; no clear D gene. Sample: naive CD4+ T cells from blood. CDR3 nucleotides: TGTGCCAGCAGCGTAGGTGTTCATTCCTACGAGCAGTACTTC. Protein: CASSVGVHSYEQYF.